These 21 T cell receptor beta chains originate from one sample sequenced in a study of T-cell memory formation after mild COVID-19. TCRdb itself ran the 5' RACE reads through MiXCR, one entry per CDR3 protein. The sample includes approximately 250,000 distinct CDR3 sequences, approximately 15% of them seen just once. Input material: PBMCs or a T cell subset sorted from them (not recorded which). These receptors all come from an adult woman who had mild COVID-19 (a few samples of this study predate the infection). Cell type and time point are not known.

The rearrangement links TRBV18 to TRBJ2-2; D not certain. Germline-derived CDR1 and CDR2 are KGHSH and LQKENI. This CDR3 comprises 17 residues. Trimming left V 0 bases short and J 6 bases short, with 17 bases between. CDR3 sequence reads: CASSPPKDRLYAGELFF. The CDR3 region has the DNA TGTGCCAGCTCACCACCCAAAGACCGGCTATACGCCGGGGAGCTGTTTTTT.

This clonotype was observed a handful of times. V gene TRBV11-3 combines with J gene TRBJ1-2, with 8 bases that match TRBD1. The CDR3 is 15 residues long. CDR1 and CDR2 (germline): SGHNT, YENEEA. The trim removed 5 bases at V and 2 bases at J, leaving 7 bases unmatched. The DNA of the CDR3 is TGTGCCAGCAGCCACAGGACAGGGTGGAACTATGGCTACACCTTC. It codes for CASSHRTGWNYGYTF.

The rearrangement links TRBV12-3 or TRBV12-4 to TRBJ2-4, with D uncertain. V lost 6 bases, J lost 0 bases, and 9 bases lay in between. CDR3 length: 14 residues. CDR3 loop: CASRASLAKNIQYF. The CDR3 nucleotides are TGTGCCAGCAGGGCTAGTCTAGCCAAAAACATTCAGTACTTC.

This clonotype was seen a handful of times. The CDR3 is CSARGPAGSYNEQFF. CDR3 nucleotides: TGCAGTGCTAGAGGGCCAGCGGGGTCCTACAATGAGCAGTTCTTC. This chain uses TRBV20-1 with TRBJ2-1; 7 bases fit TRBD2. Looked up from germline, CDR1 is DFQATT and CDR2 is SNEGSKA (reference sequence). The CDR3 runs to 15 residues. The trim removed 1 base at V and 1 base at J, leaving 4 bases unmatched.

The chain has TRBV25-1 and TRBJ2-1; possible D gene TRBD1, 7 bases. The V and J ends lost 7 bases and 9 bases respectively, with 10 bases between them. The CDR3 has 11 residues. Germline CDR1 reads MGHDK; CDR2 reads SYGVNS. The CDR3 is CASTGGGEQFF. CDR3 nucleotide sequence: TGTGCCAGCACAGGGGGAGGTGAGCAGTTCTTC.

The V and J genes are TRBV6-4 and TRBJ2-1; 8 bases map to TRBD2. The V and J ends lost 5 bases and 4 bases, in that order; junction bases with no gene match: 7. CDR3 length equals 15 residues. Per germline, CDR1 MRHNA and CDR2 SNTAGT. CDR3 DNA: TGTGCCAGCAGTTCGGGGGGGAATGGGTACAATGAGCAGTTCTTC. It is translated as CASSSGGNGYNEQFF.

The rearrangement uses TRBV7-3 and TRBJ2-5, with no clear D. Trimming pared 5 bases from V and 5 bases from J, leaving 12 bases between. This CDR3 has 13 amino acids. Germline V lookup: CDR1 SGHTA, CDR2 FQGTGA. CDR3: CASSTRHRETQYF. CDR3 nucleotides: TGTGCCAGCAGCACCCGGCACCGGGAGACCCAGTACTTC.

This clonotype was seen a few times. This CDR3 reads CASSARDRGRDTEAFF. In DNA form, the CDR3 reads TGTGCCAGCAGCGCCCGGGACAGGGGGCGCGACACTGAAGCTTTCTTT. This chain connects TRBV3-1 to TRBJ1-1; 12 nucleotides line up with TRBD1. CDR3 size: 16 residues. Trimming at V came to 5 bases and at J to 3 bases, leaving 7 bases not matched to a gene. Germline CDR1 is LGHDT and CDR2 is YNNKEL (reference sequence).

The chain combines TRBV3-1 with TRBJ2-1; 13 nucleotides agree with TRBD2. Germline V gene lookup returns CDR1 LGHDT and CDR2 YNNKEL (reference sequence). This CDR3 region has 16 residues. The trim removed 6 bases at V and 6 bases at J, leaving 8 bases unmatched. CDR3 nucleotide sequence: TGTGCCAGCAGTCCTTCCACTAGCGGGAGGGTCAATGAGCAGTTCTTC. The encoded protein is CASSPSTSGRVNEQFF.

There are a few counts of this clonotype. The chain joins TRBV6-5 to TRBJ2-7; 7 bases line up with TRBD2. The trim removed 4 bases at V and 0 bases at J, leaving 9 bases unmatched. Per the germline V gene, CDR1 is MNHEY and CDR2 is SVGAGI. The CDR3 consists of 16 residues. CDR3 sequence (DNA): TGTGCCAGCAGTTCACAGAGCGGGACGGGCTCCTACGAGCAGTACTTC. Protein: CASSSQSGTGSYEQYF.

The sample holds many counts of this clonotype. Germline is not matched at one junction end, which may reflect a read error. The CDR3 is CASSFDSYGYTF. CDR3 DNA sequence: TGTGCCAGCAGCTTCGACAGCTATGGCTACACCTTC. The V and J genes are TRBV5-1 and TRBJ1-2; tentatively, D is TRBD1 (5 bases). Germline V CDR1 and CDR2: SGHRS, YFSETQ. The CDR3 loop spans 12 amino acids.

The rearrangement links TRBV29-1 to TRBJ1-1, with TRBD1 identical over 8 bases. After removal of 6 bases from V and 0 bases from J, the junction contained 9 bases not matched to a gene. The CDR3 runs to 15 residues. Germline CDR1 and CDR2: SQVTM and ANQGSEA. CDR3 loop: CSVWDRRNMNTEAFF. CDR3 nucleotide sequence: TGCAGCGTATGGGACAGGCGTAACATGAACACTGAAGCTTTCTTT.

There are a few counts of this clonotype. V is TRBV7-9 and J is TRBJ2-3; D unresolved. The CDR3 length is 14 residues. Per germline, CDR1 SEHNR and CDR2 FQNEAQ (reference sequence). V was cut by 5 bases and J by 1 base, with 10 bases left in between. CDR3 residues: CASSPPWGTDTQYF. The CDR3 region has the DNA TGTGCCAGCAGCCCTCCCTGGGGCACAGATACGCAGTATTTT.

This chain's CDR3 is CASSLKGGSGLETQYF. CDR3 bases: TGTGCCAGCAGCTTAAAAGGGGGGAGTGGTTTAGAGACCCAGTACTTC. This chain joins TRBV7-3 and TRBJ2-5, with D possibly called TRBD1 or TRBD2 (6 bases each). With 1 base removed from V and 4 bases from J, the gap between germline ends came to 16 bases. CDR1 is SGHTA, CDR2 FQGTGA, per germline. The CDR3 length is 16 residues.

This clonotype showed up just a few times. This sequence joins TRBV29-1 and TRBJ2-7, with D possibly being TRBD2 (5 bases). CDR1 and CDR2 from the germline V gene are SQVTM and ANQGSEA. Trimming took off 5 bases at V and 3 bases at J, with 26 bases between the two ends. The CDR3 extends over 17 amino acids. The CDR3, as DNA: TGCAGCGTTACGAGTTATCGGGGAGCGGCCACGGGCTACGAGCAGTACTTC. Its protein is CSVTSYRGAATGYEQYF.

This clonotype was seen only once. CDR3 sequence: CAWRGYNEQFF. For the CDR3, the DNA is TGTGCCTGGAGGGGCTACAATGAGCAGTTCTTC. The chain combines TRBV30 with TRBJ2-1, with D unresolved. The CDR3 spans 11 residues. V lost 3 bases, J lost 3 bases, and 3 bases lay in between. CDR1 GTSNPN and CDR2 SVGIG come from the germline V gene (reference sequence).

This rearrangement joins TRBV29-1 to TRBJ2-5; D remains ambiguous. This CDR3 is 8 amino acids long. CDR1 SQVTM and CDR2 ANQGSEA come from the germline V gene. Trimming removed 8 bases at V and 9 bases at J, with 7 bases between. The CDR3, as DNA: TGCAGCTTCGGGCCCCAGTACTTC. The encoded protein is CSFGPQYF.

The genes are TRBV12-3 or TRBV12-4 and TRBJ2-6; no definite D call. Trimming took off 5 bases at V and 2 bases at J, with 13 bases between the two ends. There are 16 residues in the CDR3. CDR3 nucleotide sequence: TGTGCCAGCAGTCCCCTACTTGGGGCTGGGGCCAACGTCCTGACTTTC. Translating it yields CASSPLLGAGANVLTF.

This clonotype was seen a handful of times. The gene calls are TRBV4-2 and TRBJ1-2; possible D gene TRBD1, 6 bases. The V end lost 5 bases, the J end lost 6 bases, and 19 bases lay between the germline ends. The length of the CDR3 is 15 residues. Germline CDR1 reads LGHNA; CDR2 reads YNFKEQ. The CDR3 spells CASSYAHRDSDGYTF. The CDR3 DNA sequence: TGTGCCAGCAGCTACGCCCACAGGGATAGCGATGGCTACACCTTC.

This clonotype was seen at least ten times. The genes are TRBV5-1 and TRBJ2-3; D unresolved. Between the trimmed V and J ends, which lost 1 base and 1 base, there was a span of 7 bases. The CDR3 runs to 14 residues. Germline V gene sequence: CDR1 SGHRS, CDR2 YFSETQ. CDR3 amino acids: CASSLIGGTDTQYF. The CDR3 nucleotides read TGCGCCAGCAGCTTGATAGGAGGCACAGATACGCAGTATTTT.

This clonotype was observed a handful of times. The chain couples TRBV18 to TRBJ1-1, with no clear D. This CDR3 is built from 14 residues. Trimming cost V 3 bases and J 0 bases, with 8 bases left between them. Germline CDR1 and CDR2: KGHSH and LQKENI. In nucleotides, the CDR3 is TGTGCCAGCTCACCCCGCCAGTTGAACACTGAAGCTTTCTTT. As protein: CASSPRQLNTEAFF. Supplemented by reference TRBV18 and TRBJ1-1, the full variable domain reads NAGVMQNPRHLVRRRGQEARLRCSPMKGHSHVYWYRQLPEEGLKFMVYLQKENIIDESGMPKERFSAEFPKEGPSILRIQQVVRGDSAAYFCASSPRQLNTEAFFGQGTRLTVV.